The 20 T cell receptor beta chains below all came from one sample that was sequenced in a study of blood T cell repertoires in COVID-19. Using immunoSEQ multiplex PCR, the repertoire was profiled, and TCRdb retains in-frame clones only, with some absent. The sample contains a few hundred thousand clones, roughly nine tenths of which appear only once. Material: peripheral blood. Every receptor here comes from a woman aged 35 to 49 who had recovered from COVID-19.

This chain connects TRBV9 to TRBJ2-2, with TRBD1 matching over 7 bases. The CDR3 is made up of 15 amino acids. V lost 4 bases and J lost 3; bases outside the gene matches: 6. Germline V gives CDR1 SGDLS, CDR2 YYNGEE. This CDR3 is CASSNRGFDTGELFF. CDR3 DNA sequence: TGTGCCAGCAGCAACAGGGGTTTCGACACCGGGGAGCTGTTTTTT. Full variable domain (missing parts from reference TRBV9 and TRBJ2-2): DSGVTQTPKHLITATGQRVTLRCSPRSGDLSVYWYQQSLDQGLQFLIQYYNGEERAKGNILERFSAQQFPDLHSELNLSSLELGDSALYFCASSNRGFDTGELFFGEGSRLTVL.

The chain has TRBV3-1 (or the pseudogene TRBV3-2) and TRBJ2-3; a possible D gene is TRBD1 (6 bases). The CDR3 consists of 15 residues. Germline lookup yields CDR1 LGHDT and CDR2 YNNKEL (reference sequence). Trimming took 1 base from V and 2 from J, leaving 10 bases between them. The CDR3 nucleotides read TGTGCCAGCAGCCAAGGGGACACCAACACAGATACGCAGTATTTT. Its translation is CASSQGDTNTDTQYF.

The CDR3 spells CASSPRSAGGSLRGDTQYF. The CDR3 DNA is TGTGCCAGCTCACCACGGTCAGCGGGAGGGAGTCTCCGAGGAGATACGCAGTATTTT. V and J are TRBV18 and TRBJ2-3; TRBD2 matches at 10 bases. Unmatched junction bases numbered 15, after V lost 1 base and J lost 5 bases. Germline V gives CDR1 KGHSH, CDR2 LQKENI. The CDR3 consists of 19 residues.

As concerns this clone: At one of its ends the junction is not consistent with the germline gene, which may arise from a read error. V is TRBV7-3 and J is TRBJ2-7; 11 bases map to TRBD2. Germline CDR1 is SGHTA and CDR2 is FQGTGA. There are 16 residues in the CDR3. CDR3 residues: CASSLTGLAGIREQYF. The CDR3 coding sequence is TGTGCCAGCAGCCTAACAGGACTAGCGGGTATCCGGGAGCAGTACTTC.

The chain is built from TRBV6-5 and TRBJ2-7; tentatively, D is TRBD2 (6 bases). CDR3 length: 15 amino acids. Germline V gene data show CDR1 as MNHEY and CDR2 as SVGAGI. The V end was cut by 6 bases, the J end by 2 bases, with 17 bases between. The CDR3 protein is CASRSGTSSPYEQYF. The CDR3 DNA sequence: TGTGCCAGCAGATCCGGGACTTCCTCCCCCTACGAGCAGTACTTC.

This clone was seen just once. The rearrangement uses TRBV24-1 and TRBJ2-4, with D perhaps TRBD2 (5 bases). Germline V CDR1 and CDR2: KGHDR, SFDVKD. V was trimmed by 3 bases and J by 2 bases, leaving 10 bases between them. The CDR3 is 15 residues long. CDR3 nucleotides: TGTGCCACCAGTGATGGAGGACTGTCCAAAAACATTCAGTACTTC. It is translated as CATSDGGLSKNIQYF.

This clone occurred once. This chain connects TRBV10-3 to TRBJ1-3; TRBD1 agrees at 7 bases. Germline V gene data show CDR1 as ENHRY and CDR2 as SYGVKD. Germline trimming cut 0 bases from V and 4 bases from J; bases unmatched to any gene: 3. The CDR3 is 15 amino acids. This CDR3 is CAISESLGQGNTIYF. As DNA, the CDR3 is TGTGCCATCAGTGAGTCCTTGGGACAGGGAAACACCATATATTTT.

This chain uses TRBV30 with TRBJ1-4, with D unclear. Germline CDR1 reads GTSNPN; CDR2 reads SVGIG (reference sequence). The CDR3 has 13 amino acids. Trimming took 3 bases from V and 5 from J, leaving 10 bases between them. The CDR3, as DNA: TGTGCCTGGAGCGCCGGGTTGAATGAAAAACTGTTTTTT. It translates to CAWSAGLNEKLFF.

This clone was found once. This chain joins TRBV7-2 and TRBJ2-3; 10 nucleotides match TRBD2. The J segment lost 3 bases and the V segment lost 7 bases, leaving 4 bases of the junction unmatched. Per germline, CDR1 SGHTA and CDR2 FQGNSA. CDR3 length: 14 residues. In DNA form, the CDR3 reads TGTGCCAGCAACCTAGCGGGAGTTACAGATACGCAGTATTTT. Translating it yields CASNLAGVTDTQYF.

About this clone itself: The same CDR3 arises from other DNA sequences in this sample as well. This chain links TRBV7-3 with TRBJ2-2; TRBD2 is a possible D gene (6 bases). The CDR3 extends over 13 amino acids. The V end lost 5 bases, the J end lost 5 bases, and 9 bases lay between the germline ends. In germline, CDR1 is SGHTA, CDR2 FQGTGA. CDR3 loop: CASSPGGTGELFF. The CDR3 bases are TGTGCCAGCAGCCCTGGGGGGACCGGGGAGCTGTTTTTT.

This sequence joins TRBV18 and TRBJ2-5; the D gene is possibly TRBD1 (6 bases). The CDR3 runs 14 residues. Germline CDR1 reads KGHSH; CDR2 reads LQKENI. V lost 5 bases and J 3 bases, leaving 13 bases between the germline ends. The CDR3 reads CASSDRSGEETQYF. In nucleotides, the CDR3 is TGTGCCAGCTCAGATAGGTCAGGGGAAGAGACCCAGTACTTC.

The chain links TRBV5-1 to TRBJ2-7, with TRBD1 matching over 12 bases. There are 14 residues in the CDR3. Per germline, CDR1 SGHRS and CDR2 YFSETQ. With 4 bases clipped from V and 7 bases from J, the junction kept 6 bases outside the gene matches. The CDR3 coding sequence is TGCGCCAGCAGCGGCGGGACAGGGGGCAGGGAGCAGTACTTC. This encodes CASSGGTGGREQYF.

This sequence joins TRBV6-5 and TRBJ1-5, with D maybe TRBD1 (6 bases). The germline gives CDR1 MNHEY, CDR2 SVGAGI. V was pared by 6 bases and J by 0 bases, with 12 bases between. This CDR3 comprises 15 residues. CDR3 DNA: TGTGCCAGCAGACCTACAGGGAATAGCAATCAGCCCCAGCATTTT. Translation gives CASRPTGNSNQPQHF.

The chain carries TRBV27 and TRBJ2-7; TRBD1 matches 8 bases. With 3 bases clipped from V and 0 bases from J, the junction kept 4 bases outside the gene matches. The CDR3 spans 15 residues. In germline, CDR1 is MNHEY, CDR2 SMNVEV (reference sequence). The DNA of the CDR3 is TGTGCCAGCAGTTTCGAACAGGGGGGCTCCTACGAGCAGTACTTC. This gives the protein CASSFEQGGSYEQYF.

This clone was recorded only once. The genes are TRBV28 and TRBJ1-4; 8 nucleotides agree with TRBD1. With 5 bases clipped from V and 5 bases from J, the junction kept 7 bases outside the gene matches. The CDR3 runs to 15 residues. Germline values: CDR1 MDHEN, CDR2 SYDVKM. CDR3 nucleotides: TGTGCCAGCAGTCCTACAGGGGGAAACAATGAAAAACTGTTTTTT. This gives the protein CASSPTGGNNEKLFF.

The CDR3 nucleotides read TGCGCCAGCAGTGAGCGGCCGTCGAGCGAACCCCAGCATTTT. Its translation is CASSERPSSEPQHF. The chain carries TRBV10-2 and TRBJ1-5; D not resolved. The CDR3 runs to 14 residues. The germline V and J ends were trimmed by 2 bases and 10 bases, with 15 bases remaining between them. The germline gives CDR1 WSHSY, CDR2 SAAADI.

V is TRBV7-6 and J is TRBJ2-7; weak D call: TRBD2 (6 bases). V was pared by 5 bases and J by 2 bases, with 16 bases between. CDR3 size: 15 residues. The germline V gene encodes CDR1 SGHVS and CDR2 FNYEAQ. Written as DNA, the CDR3 is TGTGCCAGCAGCCCCCCGGGACTGCTCACCTACGAGCAGTACTTC. The encoded protein is CASSPPGLLTYEQYF.

This chain links TRBV3-1 (or the pseudogene TRBV3-2) with TRBJ1-5; no clear D gene. Germline V CDR1 and CDR2: LGHDT, YNNKEL (reference sequence). V lost 7 bases and J 6 bases, leaving 13 bases between the germline ends. This CDR3 region has 13 residues. The CDR3 sequence: CASTTSPGQPQHF. CDR3 DNA: TGTGCCAGCACCACCTCACCGGGTCAGCCCCAGCATTTT.

This chain connects TRBV19 to TRBJ1-6; 7 bases match TRBD1. Trimming at V came to 3 bases and at J to 10 bases, leaving 3 bases not matched to a gene. The CDR3 consists of 13 residues. Germline CDR1 and CDR2: LNHDA and SQIVND (reference sequence). In nucleotides, the CDR3 is TGTGCCAGTAGTATGACAGGGAACTCACCCCTCCACTTT. Translation: CASSMTGNSPLHF.

The chain is built from TRBV12-3 or TRBV12-4 and TRBJ2-5, with D perhaps matching TRBD1 (6 bases). The V end lost 3 bases, the J end lost 5 bases, and 7 bases lay between the germline ends. This CDR3 comprises 12 residues. CDR3 DNA sequence: TGTGCCAGCAGTTTGAGGGGGGAGACCCAGTACTTC. Translating it yields CASSLRGETQYF.